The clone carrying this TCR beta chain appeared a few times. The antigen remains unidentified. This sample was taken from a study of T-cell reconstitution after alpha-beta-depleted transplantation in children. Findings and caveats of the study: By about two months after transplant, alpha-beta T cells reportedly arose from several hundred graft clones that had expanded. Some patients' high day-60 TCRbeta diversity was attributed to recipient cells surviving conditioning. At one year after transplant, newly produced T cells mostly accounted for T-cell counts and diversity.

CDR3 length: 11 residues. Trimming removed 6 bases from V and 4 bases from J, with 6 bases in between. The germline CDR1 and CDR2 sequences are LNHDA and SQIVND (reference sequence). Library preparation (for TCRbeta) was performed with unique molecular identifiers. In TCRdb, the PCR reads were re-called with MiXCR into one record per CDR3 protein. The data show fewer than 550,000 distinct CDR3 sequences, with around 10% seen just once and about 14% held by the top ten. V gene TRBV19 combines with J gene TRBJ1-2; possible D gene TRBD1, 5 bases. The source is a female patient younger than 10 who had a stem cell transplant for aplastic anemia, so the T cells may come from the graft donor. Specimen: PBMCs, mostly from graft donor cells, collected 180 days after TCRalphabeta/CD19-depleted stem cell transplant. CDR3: CASRDSYGYTF. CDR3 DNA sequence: TGTGCCAGTAGAGACAGCTATGGCTACACCTTC.